Below are 15 T cell receptor beta chains sequenced from a single sample in a study of shared clonotypes between healthy human individuals. Profiling relied on immunoSEQ multiplex PCR, and the TCRdb table lists in-frame clones only, not all of them. This table has fewer than 850,000 clones, less than 95% appearing once. Sequences were obtained from memory CD8+ T cells from PBMCs. This sample's subset: CD45RO+ cells pooled with CCR7-negative TemRA cells. Receptors originate from a man between 18 and 29 years old in good health. Some clones in this sample may be carry-over from other donors' samples.

J is TRBJ2-1 and V is TRBV5-6; D possibly corresponds to TRBD2 (5 bases). The CDR3 covers 15 residues. Trimming removed 0 bases at V and 8 bases at J, with 15 bases between. Germline assignment: CDR1 SGHDT and CDR2 YYEEEE. CDR3 loop: CASSLVETYGDEQFF. In DNA form, the CDR3 reads TGTGCCAGCAGCTTGGTGGAGACCTACGGGGATGAGCAGTTCTTC.

The gene calls are TRBV28 and TRBJ2-1; D is perhaps TRBD1 (5 bases). From germline, CDR1 is MDHEN and CDR2 SYDVKM. The length of the CDR3 is 16 residues. Deletions cut 0 bases from V and 2 bases from J, with 11 bases between. The CDR3 protein is CASSLWRQGTYNEQFF. As DNA, the CDR3 is TGTGCCAGCAGTTTATGGAGGCAGGGAACCTACAATGAGCAGTTCTTC.

The DNA for the CDR3 is TGTGCCAGCAGCTTAGAGGGCTTCGGGGCCAACGTCCTGACTTTC. This translates into CASSLEGFGANVLTF. The V gene is TRBV11-2, the J gene TRBJ2-6, with D uncertain. The germline gives CDR1 SGHAT, CDR2 FQNNGV. Trimming took 0 bases from V and 4 from J, leaving 7 bases between them. The CDR3 sequence is 15 residues long.

The J gene is TRBJ2-7, the V gene TRBV19; TRBD2 aligns across 8 bases. Germline V gene lookup returns CDR1 LNHDA and CDR2 SQIVND (reference sequence). Trimming took 7 bases from V and 2 from J; bases not matched to a gene: 10. The CDR3 totals 15 residues. The CDR3 sequence is CASKPTSGSTYEQYF. CDR3 nucleotide sequence: TGTGCCAGTAAACCTACCAGCGGGAGTACCTACGAGCAGTACTTC.

The rearrangement joins TRBV11-3 to TRBJ2-2, with 8 bases that match TRBD1. The CDR3 has 16 residues. From germline, CDR1 is SGHNT and CDR2 YENEEA. V was clipped by 3 bases and J by 4 bases; unmatched bases: 7. CDR3: CASSFGTGFSTGELFF. The CDR3 DNA reads as TGTGCCAGCAGCTTCGGGACAGGCTTCTCCACCGGGGAGCTGTTTTTT.

The chain recombines TRBV9 with TRBJ2-2, with unresolved D. The CDR3 has 12 residues. CDR1 and CDR2 (germline): SGDLS, YYNGEE. V lost 7 bases, J lost 7 bases, and 11 bases lay in between. The CDR3 DNA follows: TGTGCCAGCGGCGATTCGGGCGGGGAGCTGTTTTTT. Translating gives CASGDSGGELFF.

This chain connects TRBV18 to TRBJ2-3, with D hard to call. Trimming took 3 bases from V and 0 from J, leaving 13 bases between them. The V gene's germline CDR1 is KGHSH and CDR2 LQKENI. The CDR3 runs to 16 residues. Here the CDR3 DNA reads TGTGCCAGCTCACCTCAGGACCGGTCGAGCACAGATACGCAGTATTTT. Its protein is CASSPQDRSSTDTQYF.

V and J are TRBV2 and TRBJ2-1; the D is unclear. Germline CDR1 is SNHLY and CDR2 is FYNNEI. The CDR3 totals 14 residues. With 7 bases removed from V and 0 bases from J, the gap between germline ends came to 10 bases. CDR3 sequence reads: CASITGPSYNEQFF. The CDR3 DNA sequence: TGTGCCAGCATTACCGGCCCCTCCTACAATGAGCAGTTCTTC.

The V gene is TRBV29-1, the J gene TRBJ2-7; D is perhaps TRBD2 (6 bases). Germline loops: CDR1 SQVTM, CDR2 ANQGSEA. With 2 bases removed from V and 2 bases from J, the gap between germline ends came to 10 bases. CDR3 length: 13 residues. The CDR3: CSVELEGTYEQYF. The CDR3 DNA reads as TGCAGCGTTGAATTGGAGGGAACCTACGAGCAGTACTTC.

The V call is TRBV7-2, the J call TRBJ2-1; 11 bases fit TRBD2. V was clipped by 3 bases and J by 2 bases; unmatched bases: 6. This CDR3 is built from 17 residues. CDR1 is SGHTA, CDR2 FQGNSA, per germline. The CDR3 DNA is TGTGCCAGCAGCTTGAATCCGGGACTAGCGGCCTACAATGAGCAGTTCTTC. Amino acid sequence: CASSLNPGLAAYNEQFF.

V usage is TRBV28 and J usage is TRBJ2-3; 9 bases line up with TRBD1. Trimming cost V 4 bases and J 0 bases; bases outside gene matches: 2. Germline V gene data show CDR1 as MDHEN and CDR2 as SYDVKM. The CDR3 length is 15 residues. The CDR3 bases are TGTGCCAGCAGTTACAGGGGGCCTAGCACAGATACGCAGTATTTT. Its translation: CASSYRGPSTDTQYF.

This chain joins TRBV27 and TRBJ2-5; D assignment may be TRBD1 or TRBD2 (6 bases each). Trimming cost V 6 bases and J 7 bases, with 18 bases left between them. CDR1 and CDR2 from the germline V gene are MNHEY and SMNVEV (reference sequence). The CDR3 contains 14 residues. CDR3 sequence: CASSLSEKGGTQYF. Here the CDR3 DNA reads TGTGCCAGCAGCCTCTCGGAGAAGGGGGGGACCCAGTACTTC.

The genes are TRBV7-8 and TRBJ1-2; D ambiguous. The CDR3 spans 13 residues. Germline-derived CDR1 and CDR2 are SGHVS and FQNEAQ. Trimming left V 1 base short and J 8 bases short, with 11 bases between. The CDR3 loop reads CASSLGTGGGYTF. The CDR3 DNA follows: TGTGCCAGCAGCTTAGGTACTGGAGGCGGCTACACCTTC.

The V and J genes are TRBV11-2 and TRBJ2-7, with 8 bases that match TRBD2. Germline assignment: CDR1 SGHAT and CDR2 FQNNGV. The CDR3 covers 17 residues. The trim removed 0 bases at V and 1 base at J, leaving 8 bases unmatched. CDR3 protein: CASSLDQQAGASYEQYF. The CDR3 DNA follows: TGTGCCAGCAGCTTAGATCAGCAAGCGGGAGCATCCTACGAGCAGTACTTC.

The genes are TRBV6-1 and TRBJ2-5, with 10 nucleotides matching TRBD1. Germline-derived CDR1 and CDR2 are MNHNS and SASEGT. The V segment lost 6 bases and the J segment 7 bases; nucleotides outside the gene matches: 11. The CDR3 totals 15 residues. The CDR3 DNA follows: TGTGCCAGCAGGCCCCGGACAGGGGGAGCCGGGACCCAGTACTTC. Amino acids: CASRPRTGGAGTQYF.